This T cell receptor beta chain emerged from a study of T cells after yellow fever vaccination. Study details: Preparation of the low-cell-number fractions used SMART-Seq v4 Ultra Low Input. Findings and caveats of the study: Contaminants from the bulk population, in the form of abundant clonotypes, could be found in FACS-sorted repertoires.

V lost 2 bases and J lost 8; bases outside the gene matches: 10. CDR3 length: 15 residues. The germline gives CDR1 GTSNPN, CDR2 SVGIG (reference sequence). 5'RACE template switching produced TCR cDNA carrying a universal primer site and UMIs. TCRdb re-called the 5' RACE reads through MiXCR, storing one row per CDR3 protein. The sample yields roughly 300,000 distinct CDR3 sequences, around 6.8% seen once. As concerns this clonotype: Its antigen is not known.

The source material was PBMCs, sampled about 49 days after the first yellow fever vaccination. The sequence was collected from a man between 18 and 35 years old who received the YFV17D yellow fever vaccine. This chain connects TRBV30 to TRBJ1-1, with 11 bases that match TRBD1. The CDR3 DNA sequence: TGTGCCTGGAGTCCACCGGGGACAGGGGGATTGGAAGCTTTCTTT. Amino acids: CAWSPPGTGGLEAFF.